This entry features one T cell receptor (beta chain) sequence. Which antigen it targets is not known. Base qualities are not recorded, but no much larger clone differs from it by a single base. This sample was taken from a study of control samples from healthy donors and cancer patients (dated by TCRdb to 2020 to 2021). The library was prepared using the immunoSEQ multiplex PCR assay. TCRdb retrieved this table from immuneACCESS and kept in-frame rearrangements only. Not all clones are present; in checked studies, unresolved V genes account for under half, and no reason is known for the remainder. Present in this sample are about 170,000 clones, around 88% of which were seen just once. Approximately 4.9% of the sample is in the top ten clones. The source is a woman under 40 in good health. Sequences were obtained from blood.

Read as DNA, the sequence is TGCAGCGTTGACAACGCACTAGCGGGAGGGCCCGCTGTCGTGTTCAATGAGCAGTTCTTC. Its translation reads: CSVDNALAGGPAVVFNEQFF. In this chain, TRBV29-1 is recombined with TRBJ2-1; TRBD2 aligns with 13 central bases. The CDR3 runs 20 amino acids, cysteine and phenylalanine included. Only CDR3 DNA remains: 60 bases, in frame from the first base. Trimming leaves V shorter by 3 bases and J shorter by 6 bases, with the junction holding 20 bases beyond the gene matches. Per the germline V gene, SQVTM is the CDR1 and ANQGSEA is the CDR2.